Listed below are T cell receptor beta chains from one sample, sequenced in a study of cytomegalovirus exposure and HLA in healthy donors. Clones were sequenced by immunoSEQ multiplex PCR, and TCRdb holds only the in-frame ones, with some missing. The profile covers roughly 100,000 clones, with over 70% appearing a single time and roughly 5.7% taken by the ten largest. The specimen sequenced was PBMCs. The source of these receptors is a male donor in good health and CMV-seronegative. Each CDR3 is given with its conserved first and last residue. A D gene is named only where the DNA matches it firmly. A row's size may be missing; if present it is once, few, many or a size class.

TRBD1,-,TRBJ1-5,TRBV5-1,TGCGCCAGCTCACAGGGGGCACATAGCAATCAGCCCCAGCATTTT,CASSQGAHSNQPQHF
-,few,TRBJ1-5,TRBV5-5,TGTGCCAGCAGCTTTGGGGGGATTAGCAATCAGCCCCAGCATTTT,CASSFGGISNQPQHF
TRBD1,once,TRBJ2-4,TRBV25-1,TGTGCCAGCAGTGATACCGGGACAGGGGGAAACATTCAGTACTTC,CASSDTGTGGNIQYF
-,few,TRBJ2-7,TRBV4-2,TGTGCCAGCAGCCAGGGGGACTCCTCCTACGAGCAGTACTTC,CASSQGDSSYEQYF
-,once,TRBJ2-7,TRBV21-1,TGTGCCACGACGTTACAGGGAAGGAGAGAACGCGAGCAGTACTTC,CATTLQGRREREQYF
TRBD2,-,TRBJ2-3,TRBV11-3,TGTGCCAGCAGCTTAGGGCTGGCGGGAGATACGACAGATACGCAGTATTTT,CASSLGLAGDTTDTQYF
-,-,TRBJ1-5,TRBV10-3,TGTGCCATCAGTGAGTCGAGGGGGGGACAGCCCCAGCATTTT,CAISESRGGQPQHF
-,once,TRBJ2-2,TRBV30,TGTGCCTGGAGTTCTAAGTCCGGGGAGCTGTTTTTT,CAWSSKSGELFF
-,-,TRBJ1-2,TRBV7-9,TGTGCCAGCAGCTTAGCAACAGCAGCCTATGGCTACACCTTC,CASSLATAAYGYTF
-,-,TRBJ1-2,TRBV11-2,TGTGCCAGCAGCTTAGATCGCCTAGCCTTCGCTAACTATGGCTACACCTTC,CASSLDRLAFANYGYTF
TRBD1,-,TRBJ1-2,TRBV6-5,TGTGCCAGCAGTTATGGACAGGGCCGAGACTATGGCTACACCTTC,CASSYGQGRDYGYTF
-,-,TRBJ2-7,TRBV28,TGTGCCAGCAGTTTAGGGGGGAGCTCCTACGAGCAGTACTTC,CASSLGGSSYEQYF
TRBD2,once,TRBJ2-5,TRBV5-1,TGCGCCAGCAGCTCGGGACTAGCGGGAAGGGAGACCCAGTACTTC,CASSSGLAGRETQYF